Sequencing of this TCR beta chain was carried out in a study of T cell therapy after organ transplantation. Background on the study: Long-term post-therapy samples: blood collected 20 to 29 weeks after completing therapy.

Some clones are missing from TCRdb's copy, which holds only in-frame ones; the method was immunoSEQ multiplex PCR. The sample lists 15,000 to 20,000 clones, less than 90% occurring once. Noted time point: 20-29 weeks after completion of therapy. Trimming cost V 10 bases and J 5 bases, with 8 bases left between them. Germline-derived CDR1 and CDR2 are MNHEY and SVGAGI. The CDR3 is 11 amino acids. In the case of this clone: The antigen is not known.

The gene calls are TRBV6-5 and TRBJ2-2; weak D call: TRBD2 (5 bases). The TCR sequence derives from a human patient who had received a solid organ transplant and had CMV disease. Some of the T cells might come from the graft donor. Sequencing was performed on CD8+ T cells from blood, taken after autologous CMV-specific T cell therapy. This chain's CDR3 is CATGVTGELFF. DNA of the CDR3: TGTGCCACCGGGGTAACCGGGGAGCTGTTTTTT.